This TCR beta chain was captured by sequencing in a study of T cells in Graves' hyperthyroidism and ophthalmopathy. RNA transcripts provided the source from which TCR beta CDR3 regions were amplified. Carried out on the TCR CDR3, a first-round RT-PCR used the HTBI primer set. TCRdb re-called the multiplex PCR reads with MiXCR, one entry per CDR3 protein. Among hundreds of thousands of distinct CDR3 sequences, around 13% were seen once, and the ten largest hold roughly an eighth. Isolation of PBMCs was performed on around 9.4 ml fresh peripheral blood. This clonotype was seen many times. Material for sequencing was blood. This sequence was found in a woman aged 45-65 years with Graves' ophthalmopathy.

This CDR3 is CASSLAAGVWEQFF. The CDR3 bases are TGCGCCAGCAGCTTGGCGGCAGGGGTTTGGGAGCAGTTCTTC. The chain recombines TRBV5-1 with TRBJ2-1; TRBD1 is a possible D gene (6 bases). The V gene lost 0 bases and the J gene lost 10 bases, with 14 bases spanning the gap. The CDR3 sequence is 14 residues long. The germline V gene has CDR1 SGHRS and CDR2 YFSETQ.